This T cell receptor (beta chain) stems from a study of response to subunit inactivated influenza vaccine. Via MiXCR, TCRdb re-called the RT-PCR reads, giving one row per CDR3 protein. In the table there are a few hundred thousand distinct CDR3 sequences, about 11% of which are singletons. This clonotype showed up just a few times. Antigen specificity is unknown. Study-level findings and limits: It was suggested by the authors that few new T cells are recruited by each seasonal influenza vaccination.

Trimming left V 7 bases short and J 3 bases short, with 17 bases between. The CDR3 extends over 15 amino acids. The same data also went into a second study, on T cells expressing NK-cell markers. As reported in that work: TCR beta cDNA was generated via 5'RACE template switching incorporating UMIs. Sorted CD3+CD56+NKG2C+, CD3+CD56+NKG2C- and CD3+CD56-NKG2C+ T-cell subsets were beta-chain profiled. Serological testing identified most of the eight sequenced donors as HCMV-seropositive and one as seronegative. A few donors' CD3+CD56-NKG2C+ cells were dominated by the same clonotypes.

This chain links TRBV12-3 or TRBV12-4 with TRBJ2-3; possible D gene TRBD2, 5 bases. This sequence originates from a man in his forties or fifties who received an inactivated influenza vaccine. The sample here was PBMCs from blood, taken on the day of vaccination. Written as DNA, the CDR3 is TGTGCCAGCACCCCTGGACTTCTGGGGACAGATACGCAGTATTTT. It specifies CASTPGLLGTDTQYF.